This entry lists 23 T cell receptor beta chains sequenced from one sample in a study of post-analysis software for immune sequencing data. Study observations and caveats: Controls had lower frequencies than patients of about 5 TRBV segments, which included TRBV5-6, TRBV5-1 and TRBV20-1.

Unique molecular identifiers were built into the TCR beta cDNA libraries. TCRdb re-called the PCR reads with MiXCR, one entry per CDR3 protein. This repertoire shows about 820,000 distinct CDR3 sequences, approximately 57% found once; its top ten account for over 4%. For these receptors, no antigen is known. The sequencing sample was made of blood. These receptors were taken from a girl between 10 and 17 years old with multiple sclerosis.

V and J are TRBV7-9 and TRBJ2-7, with 10 bases aligning to TRBD2. Per the germline V gene, CDR1 is SEHNR and CDR2 is FQNEAQ (reference sequence). J lost 1 base, V lost 1 base, and 4 bases had no gene match. This CDR3 region has 16 residues. As DNA, the CDR3 is TGTGCCAGCAGCTTAGGTACTAGCGGGGTATCCTACGAGCAGTACTTC. It is translated as CASSLGTSGVSYEQYF.

Of note for this clonotype: The junction does not match germline at one end; this may be a read error. This chain uses TRBV2 with TRBJ2-5; D remains unclear. CDR1 SNHLY and CDR2 FYNNEI come from the germline V gene. CDR3 length: 13 residues. CDR3 in amino acids: CAGSDVSRETQYF. The CDR3 coding sequence is TGTGCCGGCAGTGACGTCTCGAGGGAGACCCAGTACTTC.

This clonotype was seen a few times. V gene TRBV20-1 combines with J gene TRBJ2-7; D could derive from TRBD1 or TRBD2 (5 bases each). V was pared by 3 bases and J by 0 bases, with 9 bases between. From germline, CDR1 is DFQATT and CDR2 SNEGSKA (reference sequence). This CDR3 has 13 residues. CDR3 nucleotide sequence: TGCAGTGCTAGGAGGGGAGCCTCCTACGAGCAGTACTTC. It encodes CSARRGASYEQYF.

The chain combines TRBV4-3 with TRBJ2-5; 7 bases align to TRBD2. The closer fit of TRBJ2-7 to the DNA end suggests the J call may be wrong. Per the germline V gene, CDR1 is LGHNA and CDR2 is YSLEER. The length of the CDR3 is 14 residues. This CDR3 is CASSSGLGKNEQYF. CDR3 DNA sequence: TGCGCCAGCAGCTCCGGACTAGGGAAGAACGAGCAGTACTTC.

V is TRBV5-1 and J is TRBJ1-4, with 7 nucleotides matching TRBD1. This CDR3 is built from 15 residues. V gave up 0 bases and J gave up 4 bases; unmatched junction bases: 3. The V gene's germline CDR1 is SGHRS and CDR2 YFSETQ. This chain's CDR3 is CASSLGDSYNEKLFF. In DNA form, the CDR3 reads TGCGCCAGCAGCTTGGGGGACAGCTATAATGAAAAACTGTTTTTT.

This clonotype was counted a few times. The CDR3, as DNA: TGTGCCAGCAGCTATACTAGTTTCAATGAGCAGTTCTTC. Translating it yields CASSYTSFNEQFF. V is TRBV7-3 and J is TRBJ2-1; TRBD2 is a possible D gene (5 bases). Trimming took 4 bases from V and 6 from J, leaving 10 bases between them. Germline V CDR1 and CDR2: SGHTA, FQGTGA. The CDR3 has 13 residues.

The chain links TRBV27 to TRBJ2-5, with 7 bases that match TRBD2. The J call may be wrong; the DNA end is better matched by TRBJ2-7. The CDR3 is 14 amino acids. The germline V gene encodes CDR1 MNHEY and CDR2 SMNVEV (reference sequence). CDR3 sequence: CASSFAGRLDEQYF. CDR3 sequence (DNA): TGTGCCAGCAGTTTCGCCGGGAGGCTCGACGAGCAGTACTTC.

This clonotype was observed a handful of times. J is TRBJ2-6 and V is TRBV18, with a weak D call TRBD1 (5 bases). Trimming cost V 5 bases and J 0 bases, with 11 bases left between them. The germline V gene encodes CDR1 KGHSH and CDR2 LQKENI. CDR3 size: 16 residues. CDR3 loop: CASSADSSSGANVLTF. The CDR3 coding sequence is TGTGCCAGCTCAGCCGACAGCTCCTCTGGGGCCAACGTCCTGACTTTC.

The CDR3 DNA is TGTGCCAGCAGGAGTCATTACACTGAAGCTTTCTTT. Protein product: CASRSHYTEAFF. The chain links TRBV25-1 to TRBJ1-1; D ambiguous. Per the germline V gene, CDR1 is MGHDK and CDR2 is SYGVNS. The CDR3 extends over 12 amino acids. The V end lost 6 bases, the J end lost 3 bases, and 8 bases lay between the germline ends.

V usage is TRBV15 and J usage is TRBJ2-5; 10 positions agree with TRBD1. CDR1 is LNHNV and CDR2 is YYDKDF in the germline V gene (reference sequence). Trimming at V came to 5 bases and at J to 5 bases, leaving 11 bases not matched to a gene. CDR3 length equals 16 residues. The CDR3 DNA is TGTGCCACCAGCGTACCTCGGGACAGGGGTGGGGAGACCCAGTACTTC. It codes for CATSVPRDRGGETQYF.

CDR3 loop: CSVRENYNEQFF. The CDR3 coding sequence is TGCAGCGTCCGGGAAAACTACAATGAGCAGTTCTTC. The chain couples TRBV29-1 to TRBJ2-1; D perhaps matches TRBD2 (5 bases). The CDR3 is 12 residues long. V lost 6 bases and J 3 bases, leaving 9 bases between the germline ends. From germline, CDR1 is SQVTM and CDR2 ANQGSEA.

This clonotype showed up just once. The CDR3 here is CASSPHPGQSEQYF. CDR3 coding DNA: TGTGCCAGCAGCCCCCACCCGGGACAGTCCGAGCAGTACTTC. The chain is built from TRBV7-3 and TRBJ2-7, with 7 bases lining up with TRBD1. Germline-derived CDR1 and CDR2 are SGHTA and FQGTGA. The CDR3 is 14 residues long. V shed 5 bases, J shed 6 bases, and the junction held 10 bases outside the gene matches.

This clonotype was counted between two and nine times. J is TRBJ2-7 and V is TRBV7-8, with 11 positions matching TRBD2. There are 15 residues in the CDR3. The J segment lost 6 bases and the V segment lost 1 base, leaving 5 bases of the junction unmatched. The V gene's germline CDR1 is SGHVS and CDR2 FQNEAQ. CDR3 loop: CASSLDSGGAVEQYF. The CDR3 DNA reads TGTGCCAGCAGCTTAGATAGCGGGGGGGCCGTCGAGCAGTACTTC.

The chain employs TRBV9 and TRBJ1-2; D is unclear. The CDR3 extends over 12 amino acids. Germline V lookup: CDR1 SGDLS, CDR2 YYNGEE. The V and J ends lost 0 bases and 7 bases respectively, with 7 bases between them. CDR3 sequence (DNA): TGTGCCAGCAGCGTAGCAGGCGGTGGCTACACCTTC. It codes for CASSVAGGGYTF.

The chain links TRBV12-3 or TRBV12-4 to TRBJ2-2; D unclear. Trimming stripped 2 bases from V and 7 bases from J, with 8 bases between. The CDR3 contains 13 residues. CDR3: CASSLSSIGELFF. The DNA for the CDR3 is TGTGCCAGCAGTTTATCGTCGATCGGGGAGCTGTTTTTT.

The gene calls are TRBV7-9 and TRBJ2-1; 7 bases are a match to TRBD2. This CDR3 has 15 amino acids. CDR1 is SEHNR and CDR2 is FQNEAQ in the germline V gene (reference sequence). With 4 bases clipped from V and 8 bases from J, the junction kept 11 bases outside the gene matches. CDR3 amino acids: CASSSPSGAWDEQFF. CDR3 sequence (DNA): TGTGCCAGCAGCTCGCCTAGCGGAGCGTGGGATGAGCAGTTCTTC.

This chain links TRBV4-1 with TRBJ1-2; 7 bases are shared with TRBD1. In germline, CDR1 is MGHRA, CDR2 YSYEKL. This CDR3 is 14 amino acids long. Trimming cost V 1 base and J 2 bases; bases outside gene matches: 1. The CDR3 protein is CASSQARGNYGYTF. As DNA, the CDR3 is TGCGCCAGCAGCCAAGCCAGGGGGAACTATGGCTACACCTTC.

The rearrangement uses TRBV29-1 and TRBJ2-5; D might be TRBD2 (6 bases). The CDR3 has 15 residues. Germline V CDR1 and CDR2: SQVTM, ANQGSEA. The germline V and J ends were trimmed by 2 bases and 3 bases, with 16 bases remaining between them. CDR3 in amino acids: CSVEPLIAVKETQYF. The CDR3 nucleotides read TGCAGCGTTGAACCCCTTATAGCGGTTAAAGAGACCCAGTACTTC.

This chain uses TRBV5-6 with TRBJ2-7, with 15 bases fitting TRBD2. J gave up 7 bases and V 3 bases, and 8 bases lay outside the gene matches. Germline CDR1 is SGHDT and CDR2 is YYEEEE. The CDR3 totals 16 residues. The CDR3 DNA reads as TGTGCCAGCAGCTCTGGACTAGCGGGAGGGCCGAGTGAGCAGTACTTC. Encoded protein: CASSSGLAGGPSEQYF.

J is TRBJ2-7 and V is TRBV6-5; tentative D call: TRBD1 (5 bases). Germline assignment: CDR1 MNHEY and CDR2 SVGAGI. The CDR3 has 17 amino acids. Trimming cost V 2 bases and J 1 base, with 18 bases left between them. This CDR3 reads CASSYLDQGFGSYEQYF. The CDR3 nucleotides read TGTGCCAGCAGTTACCTTGATCAGGGATTTGGGTCCTACGAGCAGTACTTC.

This clonotype turned up a few times. The CDR3 reads CASSQTRIEQFF. As DNA, the CDR3 is TGTGCCAGCAGTCAAACTAGGATTGAGCAGTTCTTC. The chain carries TRBV12-3 or TRBV12-4 and TRBJ2-1, with D possibly TRBD2 on 5 matching bases. The CDR3 covers 12 residues. V was shortened by 5 bases and J by 9 bases, with 11 bases between the two germline ends.

On this clonotype: The junction differs from germline at one of its ends, possibly a read error. The V call is TRBV5-1, the J call TRBJ2-6, with D possibly matching TRBD1 (6 bases). The CDR3 extends over 15 amino acids. CDR1 SGHRS and CDR2 YFSETQ come from the germline V gene. The CDR3 DNA reads TGTGCCAGCTCACCAACAGGGACTGGGGCCAACGTCCTGACTTTC. Amino acids: CASSPTGTGANVLTF. Full variable domain (remainder filled in from reference TRBV5-1 and TRBJ2-6): KAGVTQTPRYLIKTRGQQVTLSCSPISGHRSVSWYQQTPGQGLQFLFEYFSETQRNKGNFPGRFSGRQFSNSRSEMNVSTLELGDSALYLCASSPTGTGANVLTFGAGSRLTVL.

The V and J genes are TRBV5-4 and TRBJ2-7, with 7 bases lining up with TRBD2. The V gene's germline CDR1 is SGHNT and CDR2 YYREEE (reference sequence). The CDR3 is 15 amino acids. Losses at the gene ends were 4 bases for V and 5 bases for J; bases not matched to a gene: 12. The CDR3 DNA reads TGTGCCAGCAGCGGAGACGCGGGAGACATCAACGAGCAGTACTTC. Its translation: CASSGDAGDINEQYF.